A single sample gave rise to the 7 T cell receptor beta chains below, sequenced in a study of blood T cells in healthy people across ages. A second PCR of 7 to 11 cycles used a sample-barcoded 5' primer and a J-beta primer mix. TCRdb fed the 5' RACE reads into MiXCR, producing one record per CDR3 protein. The sample contains some 890,000 distinct CDR3 sequences, 25% to 30% of which appear only once. This same sample was also part of a study on T cells of mothers and their children.

The sample consisted of blood. The receptors here all came from a woman aged 40 to 50 in good health.

This chain joins TRBV6-5 and TRBJ2-2, with no clear D. V was shortened by 0 bases and J by 4 bases, with 6 bases between the two germline ends. From germline, CDR1 is MNHEY and CDR2 SVGAGI. This CDR3 has 14 residues. The CDR3 spells CASSYSSATGELFF. DNA of the CDR3: TGTGCCAGCAGTTACTCGTCGGCCACCGGGGAGCTGTTTTTT.

The rearrangement links TRBV20-1 to TRBJ2-7; either TRBD1 or TRBD2 may supply D (5 bases each). Trimming pared 6 bases from V and 5 bases from J, leaving 14 bases between. Germline CDR1 is DFQATT and CDR2 is SNEGSKA (reference sequence). The length of the CDR3 is 12 residues. The CDR3 sequence: CSAAEGPNEQYF. The CDR3 DNA is TGCAGTGCCGCAGAGGGGCCCAACGAGCAGTACTTC.

This clonotype was counted many times. V and J are TRBV10-3 and TRBJ2-1; D remains unclear. Germline V gene data show CDR1 as ENHRY and CDR2 as SYGVKD. Deletions cut 7 bases from V and 0 bases from J, with 16 bases between. This CDR3 comprises 16 residues. The CDR3 DNA is TGTGCCATCACTGCCACCGACTCCAGCTCCTACAATGAGCAGTTCTTC. Its translation: CAITATDSSSYNEQFF.

This clonotype was recorded a few times. A single base separates this from a much larger clone, so it may be a read error. The gene calls are TRBV29-1 and TRBJ2-1; D tentatively fits TRBD1 or TRBD2 (6 bases each). With 7 bases removed from V and 10 bases from J, the gap between germline ends came to 20 bases. Germline CDR1 SQVTM, CDR2 ANQGSEA. The CDR3 sequence is 13 residues long. In nucleotides, the CDR3 is TGCAGCGCCGGTGGAGGGACATTGAACGAGCAGTTCTTC. Its translation is CSAGGGTLNEQFF.

This clonotype was found a few times. The chain is built from TRBV28 and TRBJ2-7; D is undetermined. CDR3 length equals 11 residues. Trimming left V 10 bases short and J 2 bases short, with 9 bases between. Germline assignment: CDR1 MDHEN and CDR2 SYDVKM. The CDR3 spells CATTETYEQYF. In DNA, the CDR3 is TGTGCCACCACTGAGACCTACGAGCAGTACTTC.

This clonotype was seen many times. The chain combines TRBV7-6 with TRBJ2-7; 9 bases are a match to TRBD2. Germline values: CDR1 SGHVS, CDR2 FNYEAQ. The CDR3 has 15 residues. The J segment lost 1 base and the V segment lost 4 bases, leaving 5 bases of the junction unmatched. The CDR3 loop reads CASSSRGGASYEQYF. The CDR3 nucleotides are TGTGCCAGCAGCTCACGCGGGGGGGCGTCCTACGAGCAGTACTTC.

This clonotype has only a few counts. Mismatch with germline at one junction end may stem from a read error. The CDR3 DNA is TGTGCCGGCAGCCCCCTGCGCGGGGGAGGCCTCGAGCAGTACTTC. Translation: CAGSPLRGGGLEQYF. This rearrangement joins TRBV3-1 to TRBJ2-5; TRBD2 aligns across 7 bases. Judging by the DNA end, TRBJ2-7 fits better; the J call may be wrong. Germline V lookup: CDR1 LGHDT, CDR2 YNNKEL (reference sequence). This CDR3 spans 15 amino acids.